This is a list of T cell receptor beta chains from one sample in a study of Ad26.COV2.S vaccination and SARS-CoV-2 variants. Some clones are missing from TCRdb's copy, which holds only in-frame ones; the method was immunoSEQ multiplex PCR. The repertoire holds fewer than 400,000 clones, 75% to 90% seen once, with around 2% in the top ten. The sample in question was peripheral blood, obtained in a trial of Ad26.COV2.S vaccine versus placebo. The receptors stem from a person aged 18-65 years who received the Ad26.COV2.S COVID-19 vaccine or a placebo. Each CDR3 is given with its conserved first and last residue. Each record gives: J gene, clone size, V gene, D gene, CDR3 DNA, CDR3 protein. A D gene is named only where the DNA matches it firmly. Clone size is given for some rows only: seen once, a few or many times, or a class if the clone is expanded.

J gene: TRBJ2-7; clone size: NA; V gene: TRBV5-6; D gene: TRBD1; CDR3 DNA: TGTGCCAGCAGCTCACTCGGGACAGGATACTACGAGCAGTACTTC; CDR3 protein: CASSSLGTGYYEQYF
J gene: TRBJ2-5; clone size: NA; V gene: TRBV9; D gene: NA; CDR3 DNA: TGTGCCAGCAGCCCCCCGTACAGTGGTGTGACCCAGTACTTC; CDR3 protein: CASSPPYSGVTQYF
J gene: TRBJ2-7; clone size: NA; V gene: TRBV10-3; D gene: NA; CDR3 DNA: TGTGCCATCAGTGAGTCAGCCGCGGGGAACTACGAGCAGTACTTC; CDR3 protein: CAISESAAGNYEQYF
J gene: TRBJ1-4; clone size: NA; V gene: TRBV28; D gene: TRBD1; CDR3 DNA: TGTGCCAGCAGTTCAACCCGGGACAGGGGGCTTGCTAATGAAAAACTGTTTTTT; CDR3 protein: CASSSTRDRGLANEKLFF
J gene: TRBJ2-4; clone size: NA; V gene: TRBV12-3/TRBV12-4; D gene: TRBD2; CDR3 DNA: TGTGCCAGCAGCTGGGAGGGAAACATTCAGTACTTC; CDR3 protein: CASSWEGNIQYF
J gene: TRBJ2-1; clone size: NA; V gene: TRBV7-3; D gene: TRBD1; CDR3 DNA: TGTGCCAGCAGTTCGTCAGGGGGCGTTTACAATGAGCAGTTCTTC; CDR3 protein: CASSSSGGVYNEQFF
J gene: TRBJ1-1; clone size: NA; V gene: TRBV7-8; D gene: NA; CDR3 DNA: TGTGCCAGCAGCCCCCATAGCATCGGAGCTTTCTTT; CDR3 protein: CASSPHSIGAFF
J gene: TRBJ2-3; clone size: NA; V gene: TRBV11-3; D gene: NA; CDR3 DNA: TGTGCCAGCAGCTTAGTAGGAGGAGTCACAGATACGCAGTATTTT; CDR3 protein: CASSLVGGVTDTQYF
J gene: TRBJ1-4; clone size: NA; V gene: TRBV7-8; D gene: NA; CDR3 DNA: TGTGCCAGCAGCCTCGGGGGCTCTAATGAAAAACTGTTTTTT; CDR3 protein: CASSLGGSNEKLFF
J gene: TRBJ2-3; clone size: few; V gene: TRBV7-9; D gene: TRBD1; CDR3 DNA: TGTGCCAGCAGCCCAGAGGGACAGGCGCAGTATTTT; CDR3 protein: CASSPEGQAQYF
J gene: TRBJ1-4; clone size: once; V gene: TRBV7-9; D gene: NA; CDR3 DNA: TGTGCCAGCAGTATTAGCCCCGCAGGGGCAGAAAAACTGTTTTTT; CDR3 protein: CASSISPAGAEKLFF
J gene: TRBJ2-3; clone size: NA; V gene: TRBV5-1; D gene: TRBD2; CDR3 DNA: TGCGCCAGCAGCTTGGGACTAGCGGGAGCGGCAGATACGCAGTATTTT; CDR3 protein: CASSLGLAGAADTQYF
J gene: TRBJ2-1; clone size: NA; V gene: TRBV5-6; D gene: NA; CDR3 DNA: TGTGCCAGCAGCTGGGGCGGACCCAATGAGCAGTTCTTC; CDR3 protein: CASSWGGPNEQFF
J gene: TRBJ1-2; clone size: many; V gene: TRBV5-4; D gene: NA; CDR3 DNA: TGTGCCAGCAGCCCTCAGGGATATGGCTACACCTTC; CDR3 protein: CASSPQGYGYTF
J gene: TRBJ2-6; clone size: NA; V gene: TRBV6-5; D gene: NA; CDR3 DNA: TGTGCCAGCACCCGCTGGGTCTCTGGGGCCAACGTCCTGACTTTC; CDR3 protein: CASTRWVSGANVLTF
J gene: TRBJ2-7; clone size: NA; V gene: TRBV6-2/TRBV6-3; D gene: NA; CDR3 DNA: TGTGCCAGCAGTTACGACACTTTATACGAGCAGTACTTC; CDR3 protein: CASSYDTLYEQYF
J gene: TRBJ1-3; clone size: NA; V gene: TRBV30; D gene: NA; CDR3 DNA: TGTGCCTGGGCGGACATCTCTGGAAACACCATATATTTT; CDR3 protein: CAWADISGNTIYF
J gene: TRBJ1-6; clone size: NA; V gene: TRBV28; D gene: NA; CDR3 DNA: TGTGCCAGCAGTTTCTCCAACCCTCAATCCCTCCACTTT; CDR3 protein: CASSFSNPQSLHF
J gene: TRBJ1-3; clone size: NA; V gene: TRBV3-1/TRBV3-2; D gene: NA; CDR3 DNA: TGTGCCAGCAGCCGGAGGACGTCTGGAAACACCATATATTTT; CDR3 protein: CASSRRTSGNTIYF
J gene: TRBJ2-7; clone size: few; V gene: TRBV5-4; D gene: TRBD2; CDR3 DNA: TGTGCCAGCAGCTTGGTTAGCGGGAGGTCCGACTCCTACGAGCAGTACTTC; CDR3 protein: CASSLVSGRSDSYEQYF